Listed here are 26 T cell receptor beta chains from one sample, sequenced in a study of CD8 T cells in Susac syndrome. Random hexamers were used to reverse transcribe 0.5 to 1 ug of RNA. Via MiXCR, TCRdb re-called the immunoSEQ multiplex PCR reads, giving one row per CDR3 protein. The sample shows around 120,000 distinct CDR3 sequences, 85% to 95% of them seen only once. Sequenced: CD4+ T cells from PBMCs. These receptors were collected from a human donor with multiple sclerosis.

Here the CDR3 reads CSVRDTNTGELFF. Written as DNA, the CDR3 is TGCAGCGTACGGGACACAAACACCGGGGAGCTGTTTTTT. This chain links TRBV29-1 with TRBJ2-2, with D maybe TRBD1 (6 bases). V lost 6 bases and J 2 bases, leaving 10 bases between the germline ends. Germline V lookup: CDR1 SQVTM, CDR2 ANQGSEA. This CDR3 has 13 amino acids.

The chain couples TRBV29-1 to TRBJ2-1, with D tentatively TRBD2 (6 bases). The V and J ends lost 8 bases and 7 bases respectively, with 12 bases between them. Germline loops: CDR1 SQVTM, CDR2 ANQGSEA. There are 11 residues in the CDR3. CDR3 coding DNA: TGCAGCCTTGGGAGCGGGAATGAGCAGTTCTTC. This encodes CSLGSGNEQFF.

The chain carries TRBV27 and TRBJ1-6; D gene ambiguous. This CDR3 region has 15 residues. Looked up from germline, CDR1 is MNHEY and CDR2 is SMNVEV (reference sequence). Trimming stripped 3 bases from V and 6 bases from J, with 12 bases between. The chain's CDR3 is CASSFEGLSNSPLHF. The CDR3 nucleotides read TGTGCCAGCAGTTTTGAAGGGCTCTCTAATTCACCCCTCCACTTT.

The V gene is TRBV7-9, the J gene TRBJ1-2; D not resolved. The V and J ends lost 7 bases and 6 bases respectively, with 12 bases between them. Looked up from germline, CDR1 is SEHNR and CDR2 is FQNEAQ (reference sequence). The CDR3 has 12 amino acids. DNA of the CDR3: TGTGCCAGCACCTTTAATCCGGATGGCTACACCTTC. Amino acids: CASTFNPDGYTF.

The gene calls are TRBV4-1 and TRBJ1-1; weak D call: TRBD1 (5 bases). The ends were cut back, 3 bases at V and 7 bases at J, with 12 bases in the middle. The germline V gene encodes CDR1 MGHRA and CDR2 YSYEKL. The CDR3 is 13 residues long. CDR3 region: CASSQRGDDEAFF. The DNA for the CDR3 is TGCGCCAGCAGCCAGCGGGGGGATGATGAAGCTTTCTTT.

This clonotype was recorded only once. This chain links TRBV12-3 or TRBV12-4 with TRBJ2-7, with D unresolved. The length of the CDR3 is 15 residues. V lost 5 bases to trimming and J lost 4 bases, with 18 bases between them. The CDR3 DNA reads as TGTGCCAGCAGTCCGTGGGCCGGGTCTGGATACGAGCAGTACTTC. Its translation: CASSPWAGSGYEQYF.

V and J are TRBV14 and TRBJ2-7, with D unresolved. The CDR3 has 13 residues. The germline CDR1 and CDR2 sequences are SGHDN and FVKESK. The germline V and J ends were trimmed by 0 bases and 4 bases, with 7 bases remaining between them. CDR3 sequence: CASSQDWEYEQYF. DNA for the CDR3: TGTGCCAGCAGCCAAGATTGGGAATACGAGCAGTACTTC.

V and J are TRBV27 and TRBJ2-2; no clear D. The germline gives CDR1 MNHEY, CDR2 SMNVEV (reference sequence). Trimming stripped 5 bases from V and 0 bases from J, with 13 bases between. The CDR3 loop spans 16 amino acids. CDR3 DNA sequence: TGTGCCAGCAGTCCGGACCCGTTCGCGAACACCGGGGAGCTGTTTTTT. Protein sequence: CASSPDPFANTGELFF.

The chain employs TRBV11-2 and TRBJ2-1; maybe TRBD2 (7 bases). Per the germline V gene, CDR1 is SGHAT and CDR2 is FQNNGV. This CDR3 has 14 residues. Between the trimmed V and J ends, which lost 2 bases and 6 bases, there was a span of 11 bases. For the CDR3, the DNA is TGTGCCAGCAGCTTAAGGGGGACTACCAATGAGCAGTTCTTC. Residues: CASSLRGTTNEQFF.

The count of this clonotype is one. V and J are TRBV11-2 and TRBJ2-1, with TRBD1 identical over 7 bases. CDR3 length: 13 residues. V shed 3 bases, J shed 7 bases, and the junction held 3 bases outside the gene matches. Germline V CDR1 and CDR2: SGHAT, FQNNGV. The CDR3 region has the DNA TGTGCCAGCAGCTTCTCGACAGGGAATGAGCAGTTCTTC. Translation gives CASSFSTGNEQFF.

The chain uses TRBV2 and TRBJ1-3, with TRBD1 as a possible D gene (6 bases). The CDR3 sequence is 14 residues long. The germline CDR1 and CDR2 sequences are SNHLY and FYNNEI. Trimming left V 5 bases short and J 2 bases short, with 10 bases between. The DNA for the CDR3 is TGTGCCAGCAGTACACAGGGTGCTGGAAACACCATATATTTT. Translation gives CASSTQGAGNTIYF.

For the CDR3, the DNA is TGTGCCAGCAGTCCATTGACAATCTGGGAGACCCAGTACTTC. This translates into CASSPLTIWETQYF. The V call is TRBV28, the J call TRBJ2-5; unclear D gene. CDR3 length: 14 amino acids. Trimming took 5 bases from V and 5 from J, leaving 15 bases between them. CDR1 and CDR2 from the germline V gene are MDHEN and SYDVKM.

The J gene is TRBJ2-2, the V gene TRBV20-1; tentatively, D is TRBD1 (5 bases). The CDR3 sequence is 14 residues long. V dropped 0 bases and J dropped 5 bases, with 10 bases sitting between them. CDR1 and CDR2 (germline): DFQATT, SNEGSKA (reference sequence). The CDR3 DNA reads as TGCAGTGCTAGAGAGGCAGGGATTACCGGGGAGCTGTTTTTT. It encodes CSAREAGITGELFF.

This rearrangement joins TRBV20-1 to TRBJ2-7; 9 positions match TRBD2. J was trimmed by 3 bases and V by 2 bases; bases with no gene match: 8. CDR3 length equals 15 residues. Germline CDR1 and CDR2: DFQATT and SNEGSKA (reference sequence). CDR3 sequence: CSARNQRGARYEQYF. Here the CDR3 DNA reads TGCAGTGCTAGAAACCAGCGGGGGGCCCGCTACGAGCAGTACTTC.

The gene calls are TRBV2 and TRBJ1-4; D is unclear. Between the trimmed V and J ends, which lost 5 bases and 3 bases, there was a span of 10 bases. The CDR3 is 14 amino acids. CDR1 and CDR2 (germline): SNHLY, FYNNEI. CDR3 DNA: TGTGCCAGCAGTAGGACGGGTTCTAATGAAAAACTGTTTTTT. As protein: CASSRTGSNEKLFF.

The gene calls are TRBV5-6 and TRBJ2-3; no clear D. Germline V gene sequence: CDR1 SGHDT, CDR2 YYEEEE. CDR3 length equals 14 residues. Trimming cost V 2 bases and J 4 bases, with 11 bases left between them. The CDR3 sequence: CASSLWSGADTQYF. The CDR3, as DNA: TGTGCCAGCAGCTTATGGTCTGGGGCAGATACGCAGTATTTT.

This chain connects TRBV7-2 to TRBJ2-3, with D perhaps assigned TRBD1 or TRBD2 (5 bases each). Trimming stripped 2 bases from V and 5 bases from J, with 11 bases between. The germline CDR1 and CDR2 sequences are SGHTA and FQGNSA. This CDR3 has 14 amino acids. CDR3 protein: CASSLSEGQDTQYF. The CDR3 nucleotides read TGTGCCAGCAGCTTATCAGAGGGGCAAGATACGCAGTATTTT.

The chain employs TRBV7-8 and TRBJ1-2; D uncertain. The germline gives CDR1 SGHVS, CDR2 FQNEAQ. The CDR3 contains 13 residues. V lost 0 bases and J lost 4, with 6 bases in between. CDR3: CASSLAPVYGYTF. The CDR3 nucleotides read TGTGCCAGCAGCTTAGCCCCGGTCTATGGCTACACCTTC.

The chain is built from TRBV7-6 and TRBJ2-3; D uncertain. The CDR3 covers 15 residues. CDR1 SGHVS and CDR2 FNYEAQ come from the germline V gene. V was shortened by 6 bases and J by 0 bases, with 13 bases between the two germline ends. The CDR3 loop reads CASSGTVSSTDTQYF. CDR3 sequence (DNA): TGTGCCAGCAGTGGCACGGTTAGTAGCACAGATACGCAGTATTTT.

J is TRBJ1-5 and V is TRBV7-9, with unresolved D. Per germline, CDR1 SEHNR and CDR2 FQNEAQ (reference sequence). CDR3 length: 14 residues. The V end lost 5 bases, the J end lost 2 bases, and 10 bases lay between the germline ends. As DNA, the CDR3 is TGTGCCAGCAGCACCAGTGGGGGCAATCAGCCCCAGCATTTT. Amino acids: CASSTSGGNQPQHF.

This chain connects TRBV7-8 to TRBJ2-5, with 8 bases lining up with TRBD2. V was clipped by 0 bases and J by 2 bases; unmatched bases: 11. The CDR3 consists of 18 residues. CDR1 is SGHVS and CDR2 is FQNEAQ in the germline V gene. The CDR3 bases are TGTGCCAGCAGCTTAGCGATCGACCCACTAGCGGCTCAAGAGACCCAGTACTTC. It translates to CASSLAIDPLAAQETQYF.

The V call is TRBV19, the J call TRBJ2-6; TRBD1 matches at 8 bases. The CDR3 has 15 amino acids. The junction had 5 bases not matched to a gene; V was cut back by 5 bases and J by 5 bases. CDR1 and CDR2 from the germline V gene are LNHDA and SQIVND (reference sequence). The CDR3 reads CASSGTGTWANVLTF. CDR3 DNA sequence: TGTGCCAGTAGTGGGACAGGAACGTGGGCCAACGTCCTGACTTTC.

On this clonotype: A read error may account for a junction end that differs from germline. This rearrangement joins TRBV7-7 to TRBJ2-3; D gene ambiguous. Germline V gene lookup returns CDR1 SSHAT and CDR2 FNYEAQ (reference sequence). The CDR3 runs to 14 residues. CDR3 DNA sequence: TGTGCTAGCAGCCTTTCCGGGTGGTTTGATACGCAGTATTTT. This sequence encodes CASSLSGWFDTQYF. Variable domain in full (rest from reference TRBV7-7 and TRBJ2-3): GAGVSQSPRYKVTKRGQDVTLRCDPISSHATLYWYQQALGQGPEFLTYFNYEAQPDKSGLPSDRFSAERPEGSISTLTIQRTEQRDSAMYRCASSLSGWFDTQYFGPGTRLTVL.

This rearrangement joins TRBV7-2 to TRBJ1-1, with a weak D call TRBD1 (5 bases). Germline CDR1 reads SGHTA; CDR2 reads FQGNSA. The length of the CDR3 is 13 residues. Deletions cut 3 bases from V and 10 bases from J, with 15 bases between. CDR3 sequence: CASSFRVADRAFF. The CDR3 nucleotides read TGTGCCAGCAGCTTCAGGGTTGCGGATAGAGCTTTCTTT.

This clonotype was detected only once. This CDR3 reads CASSPRPAGLLDEQYF. The CDR3 nucleotides read TGTGCCAGCAGCCCACGACCGGCGGGCCTCCTCGACGAGCAGTACTTC. The chain recombines TRBV7-6 with TRBJ2-7, with a tentative D call TRBD2 (5 bases). The CDR3 is 16 residues long. Germline CDR1 and CDR2: SGHVS and FNYEAQ. Trimming took off 5 bases at V and 5 bases at J, with 22 bases between the two ends. Together with reference TRBV7-6 and TRBJ2-7, the CDR3 gives the full variable domain: GAGVSQSPRYKVTKRGQDVALRCDPISGHVSLYWYRQALGQGPEFLTYFNYEAQQDKSGLPNDRFSAERPEGSISTLTIQRTEQRDSAMYRCASSPRPAGLLDEQYFGPGTRLTVT.

The V and J genes are TRBV2 and TRBJ2-5, with D perhaps TRBD1 (6 bases). CDR3 size: 14 residues. CDR1 is SNHLY and CDR2 is FYNNEI in the germline V gene. V lost 2 bases, J lost 4 bases, and 11 bases lay in between. The DNA of the CDR3 is TGTGCCAGCAGTGAACAGGGGATTGGAGAGACCCAGTACTTC. The encoded protein is CASSEQGIGETQYF.